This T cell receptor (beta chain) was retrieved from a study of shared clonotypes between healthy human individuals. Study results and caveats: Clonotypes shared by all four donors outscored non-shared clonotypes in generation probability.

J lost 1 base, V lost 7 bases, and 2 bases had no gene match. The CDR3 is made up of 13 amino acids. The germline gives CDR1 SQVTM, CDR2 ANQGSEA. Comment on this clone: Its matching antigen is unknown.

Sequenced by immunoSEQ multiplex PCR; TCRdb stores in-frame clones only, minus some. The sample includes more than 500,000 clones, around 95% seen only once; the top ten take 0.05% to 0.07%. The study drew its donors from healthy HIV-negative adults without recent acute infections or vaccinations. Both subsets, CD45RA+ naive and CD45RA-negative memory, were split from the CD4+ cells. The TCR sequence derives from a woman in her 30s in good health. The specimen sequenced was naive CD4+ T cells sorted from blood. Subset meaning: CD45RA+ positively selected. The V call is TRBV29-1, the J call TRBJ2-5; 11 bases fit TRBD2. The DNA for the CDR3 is TGCAGCGCCGGGACTAGCGGCCAAGAGACCCAGTACTTC. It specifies CSAGTSGQETQYF.